These 8 T cell receptor beta chains share one sample of origin, sequenced in a study of blood T cell repertoires in COVID-19. Libraries were prepared by immunoSEQ multiplex PCR; TCRdb keeps only in-frame clonotypes and omits some of them. The repertoire holds 110,000 or so clones, roughly 80% seen once, with about 1.4% in the top ten. Input material: peripheral blood. The receptors shown here come from a man in his fifties with acute or convalescent COVID-19.

The rearrangement joins TRBV3-1 (or the pseudogene TRBV3-2) to TRBJ1-5, with D hard to call. Looked up from germline, CDR1 is LGHDT and CDR2 is YNNKEL (reference sequence). Deletions cut 1 base from V and 0 bases from J, with 7 bases between. The length of the CDR3 is 15 residues. As DNA, the CDR3 is TGTGCCAGCAGCCAAGGGAGCAGTAGCAATCAGCCCCAGCATTTT. Translation: CASSQGSSSNQPQHF.

This clone came up once. V usage is TRBV27 and J usage is TRBJ1-2; weak D call: TRBD1 (6 bases). Between the trimmed V and J ends, which lost 6 bases and 8 bases, there was a span of 16 bases. Germline CDR1 is MNHEY and CDR2 is SMNVEV (reference sequence). This CDR3 comprises 13 residues. DNA of the CDR3: TGTGCCAGCAGCCTGGGGGGGCTTGGGGGCTACACCTTC. Translation gives CASSLGGLGGYTF.

The CDR3, as DNA: TGTGCCAGCAGCTGGGGGGGGAATCCAGGAAACACCATATATTTT. Residues: CASSWGGNPGNTIYF. This chain uses TRBV5-4 with TRBJ1-3, with D tentatively TRBD1 (5 bases). Looked up from germline, CDR1 is SGHNT and CDR2 is YYREEE (reference sequence). This CDR3 has 15 amino acids. The V gene lost 3 bases and the J gene lost 4 bases, with 14 bases spanning the gap.

The chain couples TRBV28 to TRBJ1-5, with D possibly being TRBD1 (5 bases). The CDR3 length is 16 residues. Germline V gene lookup returns CDR1 MDHEN and CDR2 SYDVKM. Trimming shortened V by 4 bases and J by 2 bases, and 15 bases separated the two germline ends. The CDR3, as DNA: TGTGCCAGCAGTTCTTACCCAGGGACTGGCAATCAGCCCCAGCATTTT. Encoded protein: CASSSYPGTGNQPQHF.

The chain joins TRBV28 to TRBJ2-5; D ambiguous. The CDR3 consists of 12 residues. Germline CDR1 reads MDHEN; CDR2 reads SYDVKM. V was clipped by 6 bases and J by 4 bases, with 9 bases between them. In nucleotides, the CDR3 is TGTGCCAGCAGGAGGAGTAGAGAGACCCAGTACTTC. It yields the protein CASRRSRETQYF.

This rearrangement joins TRBV6-6 to TRBJ1-5; D remains ambiguous. The V and J ends lost 2 bases and 3 bases respectively, with 8 bases between them. The CDR3 loop spans 14 amino acids. Germline V gene data show CDR1 as MNHNY and CDR2 as SVGAGI (reference sequence). The CDR3 DNA reads as TGTGCCAGCAGTTACGCAGAGGACAATCAGCCCCAGCATTTT. Amino acids: CASSYAEDNQPQHF.

This clone has a count of ten or more. Other DNA sequences in this sample translate to the same CDR3. The V call is TRBV10-2, the J call TRBJ2-1; D not resolved. V was cut by 8 bases and J by 4 bases, with 9 bases left in between. In germline, CDR1 is WSHSY, CDR2 SAAADI. This CDR3 region has 12 residues. The CDR3 DNA sequence: TGCGCCAGCTCAGACATTTACAATGAGCAGTTCTTC. Amino acid sequence: CASSDIYNEQFF.

The chain has TRBV7-2 and TRBJ2-2, with D perhaps TRBD2 (6 bases). CDR1 and CDR2 from the germline V gene are SGHTA and FQGNSA. This CDR3 is built from 17 residues. V lost 2 bases and J 2 bases, leaving 15 bases between the germline ends. The CDR3 region is CASSLTETRFNTGELFF. DNA for the CDR3: TGTGCCAGCAGCTTAACCGAGACTAGGTTCAACACCGGGGAGCTGTTTTTT.